This T cell receptor (beta chain) was sequenced for a study of regulatory T cells in long-lasting Graves disease. CDR1 is LGHDT, CDR2 YNNKEL, per germline (reference sequence). V was shortened by 3 bases and J by 7 bases, with 7 bases between the two germline ends. The CDR3 loop spans 12 amino acids. Documented time point: newly diagnosed GD, antithyroid drugs for less than 3 months. The TCR library was made from RNA that had been extracted from PBMCs in TRIzol. Building the TCR beta libraries relied on iRepertoire HTBI primers, and CDR3 regions underwent Arm-PCR. As originally analysed: Across all samples, roughly 60 TRBV segments and more than 11 TRBJ segments were identified. TCRdb recomputed calls from the multiplex PCR reads with MiXCR, one row per CDR3 protein. In this record, the V and J calls reflect TCRdb's handling and not the investigators' own analysis. Of 350,000 to 500,000 distinct CDR3 sequences in the sample, roughly 15% were seen once.

This clonotype was counted between two and nine times. The antigen remains unidentified. Broader study findings: Patients with persistent Graves' had lower TCR diversity than newly diagnosed patients.

The same specimen was also included in a second study, on T cells in Graves' hyperthyroidism and ophthalmopathy.

The V and J genes are TRBV3-1 and TRBJ1-3; D is possibly TRBD1 (5 bases). The sequencing used peripheral blood mononuclear cells (PBMCs), collected at new diagnosis, from a patient treated with antithyroid drugs. This TCR was sampled from a woman aged 45-65 years with Graves disease. CDR3 loop: CASSQGLNTIYF. The DNA of the CDR3 is TGTGCCAGCAGCCAGGGGCTGAACACCATATATTTT.